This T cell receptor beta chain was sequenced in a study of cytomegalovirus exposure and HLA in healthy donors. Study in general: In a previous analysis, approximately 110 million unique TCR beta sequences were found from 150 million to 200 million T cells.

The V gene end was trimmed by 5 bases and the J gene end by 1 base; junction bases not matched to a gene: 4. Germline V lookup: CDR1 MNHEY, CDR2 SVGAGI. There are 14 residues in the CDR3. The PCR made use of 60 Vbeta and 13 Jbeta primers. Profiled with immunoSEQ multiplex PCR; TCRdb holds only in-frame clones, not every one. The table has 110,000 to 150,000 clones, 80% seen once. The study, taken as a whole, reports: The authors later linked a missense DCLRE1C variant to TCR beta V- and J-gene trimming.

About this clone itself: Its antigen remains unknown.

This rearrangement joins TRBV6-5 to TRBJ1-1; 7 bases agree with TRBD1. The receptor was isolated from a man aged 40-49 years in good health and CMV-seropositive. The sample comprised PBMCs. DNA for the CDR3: TGTGCCAGCAGTCCGGGACAGACGAACACTGAAGCTTTCTTT. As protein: CASSPGQTNTEAFF.